These 19 T cell receptor beta chains originate from one sample sequenced in a study of T-cell reconstitution after alpha-beta-depleted transplantation in children. A TCRbeta library incorporating unique molecular identifiers was prepared. TCRdb analysed the PCR reads with MiXCR anew, one entry per CDR3 protein. The repertoire includes about 480,000 distinct CDR3 sequences, around 12% of them detected once, and around 6.1% sits in the top ten. The input for sequencing was PBMCs from the stem cell graft donor, taken from the stem cell graft. The receptors stem from a human donor who donated a stem cell graft to a child with combined immunodeficiency.

This clonotype was seen a handful of times. V gene TRBV12-3 or TRBV12-4 combines with J gene TRBJ1-2; 7 nucleotides agree with TRBD1. The ends lost 6 bases at V and 4 bases at J; junction bases unmatched: 2. This CDR3 has 12 residues. CDR3 protein: CASRSGGYGYTF. CDR3 bases: TGTGCCAGCAGATCAGGGGGCTATGGCTACACCTTC.

V usage is TRBV20-1 and J usage is TRBJ1-1; D may be TRBD1 (5 bases). In germline, CDR1 is DFQATT, CDR2 SNEGSKA (reference sequence). This CDR3 is built from 14 residues. The CDR3 DNA is TGCAGGTCATGGAAGTCGGACATAAACACTGAAGCTTTCTTT. It specifies CRSWKSDINTEAFF.

The rearrangement joins TRBV29-1 to TRBJ2-2, with TRBD2 as a possible D gene (7 bases). Germline V gives CDR1 SQVTM, CDR2 ANQGSEA. This CDR3 contains 13 residues. V was trimmed by 6 bases and J by 0 bases, leaving 8 bases between them. CDR3 nucleotides: TGCAGCGTAGGGGGGGCGAACACCGGGGAGCTGTTTTTT. It encodes CSVGGANTGELFF.

This chain uses TRBV29-1 with TRBJ1-1, with D possibly TRBD1 on 6 matching bases. This CDR3 is 12 amino acids long. V lost 6 bases and J 5 bases, leaving 13 bases between the germline ends. CDR1 is SQVTM, CDR2 ANQGSEA, per germline. The CDR3 DNA follows: TGCAGCGTCGTTTCAGGGGAAACTGAAGCTTTCTTT. It encodes CSVVSGETEAFF. The full variable domain, with the rest looked up from reference TRBV29-1 and TRBJ1-1, is SAVISQKPSRDICQRGTSLTIQCQVDSQVTMMFWYRQQPGQSLTLIATANQGSEATYESGFVIDKFPISRPNLTFSTLTVSNMSPEDSSIYLCSVVSGETEAFFGQGTRLTVV.

The gene calls are TRBV20-1 and TRBJ1-5; TRBD1 agrees at 7 bases. V dropped 6 bases and J dropped 5; count of bases not matched to a gene: 7. Per germline, CDR1 DFQATT and CDR2 SNEGSKA (reference sequence). CDR3 size: 13 residues. The CDR3 DNA sequence: TGCAGTGCCACACCTCAGGGGGATCAGCCCCAGCATTTT. It translates to CSATPQGDQPQHF.

This clonotype was counted only a few times. The chain employs TRBV6-2 or TRBV6-3 and TRBJ2-7; 8 positions match TRBD1. Germline loops: CDR1 MNHEY, CDR2 SVGEGT. The ends lost 6 bases at V and 0 bases at J; junction bases unmatched: 16. This CDR3 comprises 18 residues. This CDR3 is CASSWTGQVATPSYEQYF. The CDR3 DNA reads TGTGCCAGCAGCTGGACGGGACAGGTAGCAACCCCCTCCTACGAGCAGTACTTC.

The V call is TRBV19, the J call TRBJ2-1; TRBD2 matches at 7 bases. CDR3 length: 13 amino acids. The J segment lost 13 bases and the V segment lost 5 bases, leaving 11 bases of the junction unmatched. Germline V gives CDR1 LNHDA, CDR2 SQIVND (reference sequence). This chain's CDR3 is CASSDSSGTPQFF. The CDR3 DNA sequence: TGTGCCAGTAGTGACTCTAGCGGAACTCCCCAGTTCTTC.

This clonotype was detected a few times. The chain recombines TRBV11-2 with TRBJ2-7, with a possible D match to TRBD1 (5 bases). Trimming cost V 2 bases and J 5 bases, with 13 bases left between them. The CDR3 sequence is 14 residues long. Germline V gene lookup returns CDR1 SGHAT and CDR2 FQNNGV. The CDR3, as DNA: TGTGCCAGCAGCTTAAGCCAGGGTCACGACGAGCAGTACTTC. Its translation: CASSLSQGHDEQYF.

This clonotype was counted a few times. The V gene is TRBV7-2, the J gene TRBJ2-7; 7 bases align to TRBD1. Germline CDR1 and CDR2: SGHTA and FQGNSA. J was trimmed by 0 bases and V by 6 bases; bases with no gene match: 11. This CDR3 has 16 residues. The CDR3 spells CASRLPGRGSSYEQYF. The CDR3 DNA is TGTGCCAGCAGATTACCGGGCAGGGGGAGCTCCTACGAGCAGTACTTC.

This clonotype appeared many times. The chain combines TRBV20-1 with TRBJ2-7; D is perhaps TRBD1 or TRBD2 (5 bases each). The length of the CDR3 is 13 residues. Trimming shortened V by 4 bases and J by 3 bases, and 13 bases separated the two germline ends. Germline CDR1 is DFQATT and CDR2 is SNEGSKA (reference sequence). This chain's CDR3 is CSAKVRGLYEQYF. CDR3 bases: TGCAGTGCTAAAGTCCGGGGCCTCTACGAGCAGTACTTC.

The chain uses TRBV12-3 or TRBV12-4 and TRBJ1-6; D uncertain. V was shortened by 3 bases and J by 5 bases, with 14 bases between the two germline ends. This CDR3 region has 16 residues. The CDR3 sequence is CASSFRSVINNSPLHF. CDR3 sequence (DNA): TGTGCCAGCAGTTTCCGGTCGGTAATCAATAATTCACCCCTCCACTTT.

V gene TRBV6-1 combines with J gene TRBJ2-1; 10 bases agree with TRBD1. Germline assignment: CDR1 MNHNS and CDR2 SASEGT. The trim removed 5 bases at V and 7 bases at J, leaving 8 bases unmatched. The CDR3 totals 15 residues. CDR3 amino acids: CASSPRDRGGNEQFF. CDR3 bases: TGTGCCAGCAGTCCTCGGGACAGGGGAGGGAATGAGCAGTTCTTC.

The gene calls are TRBV2 and TRBJ2-2; 8 bases match TRBD1. The length of the CDR3 is 16 residues. Trimming at V came to 7 bases and at J to 4 bases, leaving 11 bases not matched to a gene. CDR1 is SNHLY, CDR2 FYNNEI, per germline. CDR3 coding DNA: TGTGCCAGCATCCGAAGGGGACAGGTCGGCACCGGGGAGCTGTTTTTT. As protein: CASIRRGQVGTGELFF.

This clonotype was counted many times. This rearrangement joins TRBV20-1 to TRBJ2-3, with TRBD2 matching 7 bases. The CDR3 length is 16 residues. Trimming removed 4 bases from V and 4 bases from J; junction bases left unmatched: 14. Germline CDR1 is DFQATT and CDR2 is SNEGSKA (reference sequence). The CDR3 region has the DNA TGCAGTGCTAAGGGTAATCTAGCGGCCCCCGCAGATACGCAGTATTTT. This sequence encodes CSAKGNLAAPADTQYF.

The V gene is TRBV7-9, the J gene TRBJ2-3; TRBD1 might be the D (7 bases). V was shortened by 5 bases and J by 0 bases, with 12 bases between the two germline ends. Germline V gene sequence: CDR1 SEHNR, CDR2 FQNEAQ (reference sequence). This CDR3 is 15 amino acids long. In DNA, the CDR3 is TGTGCCAGCAGCCAGACAGGGACTAGCACAGATACGCAGTATTTT. Translation: CASSQTGTSTDTQYF.

The chain employs TRBV11-2 and TRBJ2-4; maybe TRBD1 (5 bases). CDR1 and CDR2 from the germline V gene are SGHAT and FQNNGV. Between the trimmed V and J ends, which lost 4 bases and 9 bases, there was a span of 7 bases. CDR3 length: 11 residues. CDR3 DNA: TGTGCCAGCAGCTGGCAGGGCATTCAGTACTTC. Protein: CASSWQGIQYF.

The chain combines TRBV25-1 with TRBJ2-5; D is ambiguous. V was clipped by 7 bases and J by 1 base, with 7 bases between them. Germline CDR1 is MGHDK and CDR2 is SYGVNS. The CDR3 extends over 12 amino acids. CDR3 in amino acids: CASTSSQETQYF. CDR3 coding DNA: TGTGCCAGCACTTCTAGCCAAGAGACCCAGTACTTC. The full variable domain, its missing parts supplied by reference TRBV25-1 and TRBJ2-5, is EADIYQTPRYLVIGTGKKITLECSQTMGHDKMYWYQQDPGMELHLIHYSYGVNSTEKGDLSSESTVSRIRTEHFPLTLESARPSHTSQYLCASTSSQETQYFGPGTRLLVL.

A few counts support this clonotype. This chain connects TRBV2 to TRBJ2-7, with TRBD1 as a possible D gene (6 bases). Trimming left V 0 bases short and J 0 bases short, with 15 bases between. The CDR3 spans 17 residues. Germline lookup yields CDR1 SNHLY and CDR2 FYNNEI. CDR3 protein: CASSEATDLDSSYEQYF. The CDR3 nucleotides read TGTGCCAGCAGTGAAGCCACCGACCTGGACAGCTCCTACGAGCAGTACTTC.

This clonotype was found a few times. In nucleotides, the CDR3 is TGTGCCTGGAGTTCGGGGGAGGGCACTTACAATGAGCAGTTCTTC. Protein sequence: CAWSSGEGTYNEQFF. This chain links TRBV30 with TRBJ2-1, with 7 bases lining up with TRBD2. The CDR3 is 15 amino acids. V gave up 2 bases and J gave up 4 bases; unmatched junction bases: 8. Germline V gene sequence: CDR1 GTSNPN, CDR2 SVGIG (reference sequence). Filled out from reference TRBV30 and TRBJ2-1, the complete variable domain reads SQTIHQWPATLVQPVGSPLSLECTVEGTSNPNLYWYRQAAGRGLQLLFYSVGIGQISSEVPQNLSASRPQDRQFILSSKKLLLSDSGFYLCAWSSGEGTYNEQFFGPGTRLTVL.